Listed below are T cell receptor beta chains from one sample, sequenced in a study of T cell responses to AZD1222 COVID-19 vaccine. Only in-frame clones appear in the TCRdb table, and some are missing; sequencing was by immunoSEQ multiplex PCR. The sample has fewer than 180,000 clones, 94% seen once. The sequencing used peripheral blood, collected on day 0 of AZD1222 vaccination. The receptors shown here come from an adult in good health. The CDR3 runs from the conserved cysteine through the conserved F or W. The D gene is left open where the match is weak. Where a row states a size, it is once, few, many or the class of an expanded clone; other rows omit it.

TRBD2,TRBJ2-3,NA,TRBV12-3/TRBV12-4,TGTGCCAGCAGTTTGAGCGGGGCAGATACGCAGTATTTT,CASSLSGADTQYF
NA,TRBJ2-1,NA,TRBV30,TGTGCCTGGACCACCCCCTATAGAAGGGCTGAGCAGTTCTTC,CAWTTPYRRAEQFF
NA,TRBJ1-2,NA,TRBV4-1,TGCGCCAGCAGCCAACAAGGCTTTTATGGCTACACCTTC,CASSQQGFYGYTF
TRBD1,TRBJ2-5,NA,TRBV27,TGTGCCAGCAGACCCGGGGCGAGGACAGGAGACCAACAAGAGACCCAGTACTTC,CASRPGARTGDQQETQYF
NA,TRBJ2-3,NA,TRBV9,TGTGCCAGCAGCCAGGGACACCCGGTGCCCACAGATACGCAGTATTTT,CASSQGHPVPTDTQYF
NA,TRBJ1-1,NA,TRBV18,TGTGCCAGCTCACCCTTCACAGAGAACACTGAAGCTTTCTTT,CASSPFTENTEAFF
TRBD2,TRBJ2-2,NA,TRBV6-4,TGTGCCAGCAGTGACACTAGCGGCACCGGGGAGCTGTTTTTT,CASSDTSGTGELFF
TRBD1,TRBJ1-3,NA,TRBV11-2,TGTGCCAGCAGCTTCAGGGGGCTGGGAGGAAACACCATATATTTT,CASSFRGLGGNTIYF
NA,TRBJ2-4,NA,TRBV9,TGTGCCAGCGGGGAAAACATTCAGTACTTC,CASGENIQYF
NA,TRBJ1-2,NA,TRBV19,TGTGCCAGTAGTATTATTATCGGCAGGACTTCTAACTATGGCTACACCTTC,CASSIIIGRTSNYGYTF
TRBD2,TRBJ2-1,NA,TRBV15,TGTGCCACCAGCAGAGATTATGAGGGCGGGAGAAATTCGAGGGAGCAGTTCTTC,CATSRDYEGGRNSREQFF
NA,TRBJ2-5,NA,TRBV11-2,TGTGCCAGCAGCTTCCCAAATTGGGAGACCCAGTACTTC,CASSFPNWETQYF
NA,TRBJ1-6,NA,TRBV5-8,TGTGCCAGCAGCTTGCAGGGGAAGAGGTATTCACCCCTCCACTTT,CASSLQGKRYSPLHF
TRBD2,TRBJ2-2,few,TRBV5-4,TGTGCCAGCAGCTCAATGCTAGCGGGAGGCTCCGGGGAGCTGTTTTTT,CASSSMLAGGSGELFF
NA,TRBJ1-1,NA,TRBV28,TGTGCCAGCACTCGACGGGATCCATGGGGGATGAACACTGAAGCTTTCTTT,CASTRRDPWGMNTEAFF
NA,TRBJ1-2,few,TRBV6-1,TGTGCCAGCAGTGATTTTACCCTAATAAGCTACACCTTC,CASSDFTLISYTF
NA,TRBJ1-2,NA,TRBV12-3/TRBV12-4,TGTGCCAGCAGTCCCCCGGTGGGCTATGGCTACACCTTC,CASSPPVGYGYTF
TRBD2,TRBJ2-1,NA,TRBV18,TGTGCCAGCTCACGCGGGGGGGCCTACTATGAGCAGTTCTTC,CASSRGGAYYEQFF
TRBD1,TRBJ1-4,NA,TRBV5-6,TGTGCCAGCAGCGGGACAGGGAGGACAGCTAATGAAAAACTGTTTTTT,CASSGTGRTANEKLFF
NA,TRBJ1-2,NA,TRBV4-1,TGCGCCAGCAGCCAGTCGGGAAGAGTTAACTATGGCTACACCTTC,CASSQSGRVNYGYTF
NA,TRBJ2-3,NA,TRBV11-2,TGTGCCAGCAGCTTGGACCATACGCAGTATTTT,CASSLDHTQYF
NA,TRBJ2-1,once,TRBV18,TGTGCCAGCTCACCACCGGTTCAGGCACGCAATGAGCAGTTCTTC,CASSPPVQARNEQFF
NA,TRBJ2-5,NA,TRBV4-1,TGCGCCAGCAGCCAAGATCCGGGGGGCGGAATCCAAGAGACCCAGTACTTC,CASSQDPGGGIQETQYF
NA,TRBJ1-5,NA,TRBV19,TGTGCCAGTAGTCCCAGGGGAGGGTTCACGGGCAATCAGCCCCAGCATTTT,CASSPRGGFTGNQPQHF
NA,TRBJ2-1,NA,TRBV3-1/TRBV3-2,TGTGCCAGCAGCCAGTCTCATGAGCAGTTCTTC,CASSQSHEQFF
TRBD1,TRBJ1-1,NA,TRBV7-9,TGTGCCAGCAGCTTAAAGGGACAGGGGAACACTGAAGCTTTCTTT,CASSLKGQGNTEAFF
NA,TRBJ2-1,NA,TRBV7-9,TGTGCCAGCAGCTTAGTGGGACCTTACAATGAGCAGTTCTTC,CASSLVGPYNEQFF
NA,TRBJ1-1,NA,TRBV4-1,TGCGCCAGCAGATGGGTGGGGAGCACTGAAGCTTTCTTT,CASRWVGSTEAFF
NA,TRBJ2-1,NA,TRBV9,TGTGCCAGCAGCGTAGTGGAGGGGGGCCCCTACAATGAGCAGTTCTTC,CASSVVEGGPYNEQFF
TRBD1,TRBJ1-2,NA,TRBV2,TGTGCCAGCAGGGCCCGGACAGGTCCCTTCTCCGAGGGAAACACCTTC,CASRARTGPFSEGNTF
NA,TRBJ1-2,few,TRBV18,TGTGCCAGCTCACCTAAAACGGATGGCTACACCTTC,CASSPKTDGYTF
TRBD2,TRBJ2-2,NA,TRBV7-3,TGTGCCAGCAGCTTCGATGCGGGAGCGGCCACCGGGGAGCTGTTTTTT,CASSFDAGAATGELFF
NA,TRBJ1-6,NA,TRBV4-1,TGCGCCAGCAGCCAAGAGGGTAGCGGGAATTCACCCCTCCACTTT,CASSQEGSGNSPLHF
NA,TRBJ2-3,NA,TRBV18,TGTGCCAGCTCACCACTGGCAAGGGGACCGAGCACAGATACGCAGTATTTT,CASSPLARGPSTDTQYF
TRBD1,TRBJ1-2,few,TRBV4-3,TGCGCCAGCAGCCAGGGACAGGGTACTAACTATGGCTACACCTTC,CASSQGQGTNYGYTF
NA,TRBJ2-2,NA,TRBV2,TGTGCCAGCCATGGGCGGTTCACCGGGGAGCTGTTTTTT,CASHGRFTGELFF
TRBD1,TRBJ1-1,NA,TRBV27,TGTGCCAGCAGTCCCGGGACAGGGACTGAAGCTTTCTTT,CASSPGTGTEAFF
TRBD1,TRBJ1-4,NA,TRBV6-5,TGTGCCACTGTTACAGGGGCAACTAATGAAAAACTGTTTTTT,CATVTGATNEKLFF
NA,TRBJ1-1,NA,TRBV12-3/TRBV12-4,TGTGCCACCTCAGGGTTGGCCACTGAAGCTTTCTTT,CATSGLATEAFF
NA,TRBJ1-1,NA,TRBV7-9,TGTGCCAGCAGCTTAGTGCGTGACACTGAAGCTTTCTTT,CASSLVRDTEAFF
NA,TRBJ1-2,NA,TRBV19,TGTGCCAGTAGTATGGGTGTTTCTAACTATGGCTACACCTTC,CASSMGVSNYGYTF
TRBD2,TRBJ2-1,NA,TRBV24-1,TGTGCCACCAGTGACCGGACAGCGGGGGGGCTCAATGAGCAGTTCTTC,CATSDRTAGGLNEQFF
NA,TRBJ1-1,NA,TRBV18,TGTGCCAGCTCACCATGGGCCGGGAACACTGAAGCTTTCTTT,CASSPWAGNTEAFF
NA,TRBJ1-1,NA,TRBV29-1,TGCAGCGTTGAAAGGGGGTGGGGTAGGGAAGCTTTCTTT,CSVERGWGREAFF
TRBD1,TRBJ2-5,NA,TRBV9,TGTGCCAGCAGCACCCGGACAGGGGGGCAAGAGACCCAGTACTTC,CASSTRTGGQETQYF
NA,TRBJ1-5,NA,TRBV6-2/TRBV6-3,TGTGCCAGCAGTTACGGGGGTAGCAATCAGCCCCAGCATTTT,CASSYGGSNQPQHF